This TCR beta chain appears in the sequencing data of a study of cytomegalovirus exposure and HLA in healthy donors. PCR employed 60 Vbeta and 13 Jbeta primers. The protocol was immunoSEQ multiplex PCR, while the TCRdb copy is restricted to in-frame clones and leaves out a portion. The sample contains roughly 150,000 clones, around 80% of which appear only once. Trimming took off 5 bases at V and 4 bases at J, with 12 bases between the two ends. This CDR3 comprises 14 residues. Germline V gene data show CDR1 as SGHNT and CDR2 as YENEEA. The sequencing sample was made of PBMCs. This rearrangement joins TRBV11-3 to TRBJ2-1, with a weak D call TRBD2 (6 bases). The sequence derives from a man aged 25-45 years in good health and CMV-seronegative. CDR3 loop: CASSRGAEYNEQFF. CDR3 nucleotides: TGTGCCAGCAGCCGCGGGGCGGAATACAATGAGCAGTTCTTC.